These 12 T cell receptor beta chains originate from one sample sequenced in a study of T cells expressing NK-cell markers. TCRdb derives one entry per CDR3 protein from the 5' RACE reads, leaving out DNA. The sample holds approximately 420,000 distinct CDR3 sequences. Sequencing used blood T cells: a sorted CD56 or NKG2C T cell subset, CD4+ or CD8+ T cells, or bulk PBMC T cells (not recorded which). The source is a woman between 50 and 59 years old in good health.

The rearrangement uses TRBV29-1 and TRBJ2-1; the D call from TCRdb, TRBD1, cannot be confirmed without DNA. CDR1 and CDR2 from the germline V gene are SQVTM and ANQGSEA. The CDR3 has 14 amino acids. This CDR3 is CSVSEQASLDEQFF.

The chain employs TRBV6-5 and TRBJ1-3. CDR3 length equals 17 residues. The germline V gene has CDR1 MNHEY and CDR2 SVGAGI. The CDR3 sequence is CASSYGGQREHRNTIYF.

This chain uses TRBV24-1 with TRBJ2-6. This CDR3 is 14 amino acids long. Germline loops: CDR1 KGHDR, CDR2 SFDVKD. CDR3 sequence: CATSAVSGANVLTF.

This chain links TRBV29-1 with TRBJ2-1; with no DNA, the TCRdb D assignment of TRBD2 cannot be verified. Per germline, CDR1 SQVTM and CDR2 ANQGSEA. The CDR3 is 15 amino acids. CDR3 loop: CSVEDLGGTGVTQFF.

The chain couples TRBV5-1 to TRBJ2-1; the D call from TCRdb, TRBD2, cannot be confirmed without DNA. CDR1 SGHRS and CDR2 YFSETQ come from the germline V gene. The CDR3 is 17 amino acids. Here the CDR3 reads CASSLGPAGPTYNEQFF.

The gene calls are TRBV12-3 or TRBV12-4 and TRBJ2-5; without DNA, the TCRdb call of TRBD2 cannot be checked. This CDR3 has 14 amino acids. Here the CDR3 reads CASSSRDSGETQYF.

The chain couples TRBV6-1 to TRBJ2-6; TCRdb outputs TRBD2, but without DNA this stays unchecked. CDR1 is MNHNS and CDR2 is SASEGT in the germline V gene. CDR3 length: 17 amino acids. This CDR3 reads CASRKGLTSSGANVLTF.

V and J are TRBV5-1 and TRBJ1-1; TCRdb's D gene call, TRBD1, goes unchecked for lack of DNA. The CDR3 has 16 residues. The germline CDR1 and CDR2 sequences are SGHRS and YFSETQ. This CDR3 is CASSLGFGTGDTEAFF. Based on the CDR3 plus reference TRBV5-1 and TRBJ1-1, the full variable domain is KAGVTQTPRYLIKTRGQQVTLSCSPISGHRSVSWYQQTPGQGLQFLFEYFSETQRNKGNFPGRFSGRQFSNSRSEMNVSTLELGDSALYLCASSLGFGTGDTEAFFGQGTRLTVV.

This chain connects TRBV27 to TRBJ2-7; the TRBD1 assignment by TCRdb is unverifiable without DNA. CDR3 size: 14 residues. Germline CDR1 reads MNHEY; CDR2 reads SMNVEV (reference sequence). CDR3: CASSPPGAPREQYF.

J is TRBJ2-3 and V is TRBV5-1; TCRdb proposes TRBD1, but this gene call is untestable without DNA. The CDR3 is 15 residues long. Germline-derived CDR1 and CDR2 are SGHRS and YFSETQ. The CDR3 is CASSIGTEHTDTQYF.

The chain couples TRBV6-2 or TRBV6-3 to TRBJ1-5. Germline CDR1 is MNHEY and CDR2 is SVGEGT. The CDR3 runs 14 residues. The CDR3 reads CASSYAHSNQPQHF.

The gene calls are TRBV6-6 and TRBJ2-7. CDR1 and CDR2 from the germline V gene are MNHNY and SVGAGI (reference sequence). The CDR3 totals 15 residues. The CDR3 protein is CASSYIEYGRYEQYF.